The 4 T cell receptor beta chains listed next were all sequenced from one sample in a study of cytomegalovirus exposure and HLA in healthy donors. The PCR had 60 Vbeta and 13 Jbeta primers. TCRdb's copy holds only in-frame clones and misses some; the assay was immunoSEQ multiplex PCR. The sample shows approximately 170,000 clones, around 81% of them seen only once. Sample: PBMCs. These TCRs come from a man aged 40-49 years in good health and CMV-seronegative.

The gene calls are TRBV27 and TRBJ2-3, with 9 positions matching TRBD2. The CDR3 has 16 residues. V lost 4 bases, J lost 0 bases, and 5 bases stayed unmatched. From germline, CDR1 is MNHEY and CDR2 SMNVEV (reference sequence). The CDR3 DNA reads TGTGCCAGCAGTTCACTAGCGGGTTCTAGCACAGATACGCAGTATTTT. This encodes CASSSLAGSSTDTQYF.

The chain links TRBV6-4 to TRBJ2-1, with 8 bases lining up with TRBD2. Germline V gene data show CDR1 as MRHNA and CDR2 as SNTAGT. V shed 4 bases and J 1 base; nucleotides not matched to a gene: 6. This CDR3 comprises 16 residues. CDR3 loop: CASSGRLAPSYNEQFF. CDR3 nucleotide sequence: TGTGCCAGCAGTGGACGACTAGCGCCTTCCTACAATGAGCAGTTCTTC.

This clone appeared once. At one of its ends the junction is not consistent with the germline gene, which may arise from a read error. The J gene is TRBJ2-3, the V gene TRBV7-9; D may be TRBD2 (5 bases). Germline CDR1 SEHNR, CDR2 FQNEAQ (reference sequence). The CDR3 length is 16 residues. CDR3 DNA: TGTTCCAGCAGCTCCCCTTGGAGCGGAAGCACAGATACGCAGTATTTT. It codes for CSSSSPWSGSTDTQYF.

This rearrangement joins TRBV19 to TRBJ2-4, with TRBD1 matching 8 bases. Looked up from germline, CDR1 is LNHDA and CDR2 is SQIVND (reference sequence). V was clipped by 7 bases and J by 7 bases; unmatched bases: 9. The CDR3 extends over 14 amino acids. CDR3 sequence (DNA): TGTGCCAGTATAGGGCAGGGGGCTTTGAACATTCAGTACTTC. It yields the protein CASIGQGALNIQYF.